A selection of T cell receptor beta chains follows, all from one sample in a study of cytomegalovirus exposure and HLA in healthy donors. Some clones are missing from TCRdb's copy, which holds only in-frame ones; the method was immunoSEQ multiplex PCR. Among 100,000 to 150,000 clones listed, roughly 87% were seen once. Sequenced material: PBMCs. Receptors were obtained from a woman between 18 and 29 years old in good health and CMV-seronegative. Each CDR3 is given without its conserved first and last residue. A D gene is named only where the DNA matches it firmly.

14 | TRBJ1-2 | TRBV28 | TRBD1 | ASSLGAGTGHYGYT
15 | TRBJ1-2 | TRBV4-1 | NA | ASSQERLNHGGYGYT
11 | TRBJ2-5 | TRBV30 | NA | AWSVQGGETQY
11 | TRBJ2-5 | TRBV30 | NA | AWSIGSKETQY
13 | TRBJ1-1 | TRBV4-1 | NA | ASSQDQVDGTEAF
15 | TRBJ2-3 | TRBV5-1 | TRBD2 | ASSLGLAGGRTDTQY
15 | TRBJ2-5 | TRBV28 | TRBD2 | ASSPGSLAGAGETQY
14 | TRBJ2-5 | TRBV19 | TRBD2 | ASHPGGLAGSETQY
13 | TRBJ1-1 | TRBV29-1 | NA | SVGETGRGNTEAF
12 | TRBJ2-3 | TRBV18 | NA | ASSPDSGTDTQY
14 | TRBJ1-5 | TRBV5-1 | TRBD1 | ASSRTGGDLVQPQH
12 | TRBJ1-1 | TRBV14 | TRBD1 | ASSQEGTGYGAF
14 | TRBJ2-3 | TRBV9 | NA | ASSVAGLPGIDTQY
13 | TRBJ2-2 | TRBV7-9 | TRBD1 | ASSWGQGDTGELF
10 | TRBJ1-1 | TRBV29-1 | NA | SVELSQSGAF
12 | TRBJ1-1 | TRBV21-1 | NA | ASATPSGATEAF
10 | TRBJ1-2 | TRBV29-1 | NA | SVGEGNYGYT
12 | TRBJ1-1 | TRBV27 | TRBD1 | ASSIGTENTEAF
13 | TRBJ1-4 | TRBV28 | NA | ASNLLGGTNEKLF
14 | TRBJ1-2 | TRBV7-9 | TRBD1 | ASSSWEGQGRDGYT
11 | TRBJ1-2 | TRBV6-1 | NA | ASSATEPYGYT
12 | TRBJ1-1 | TRBV25-1 | NA | ASSDTTGTTEAF
15 | TRBJ1-3 | TRBV28 | NA | ASSLSWQGNSGNTIY
11 | TRBJ1-1 | TRBV30 | NA | AWSIQVNTEAF
14 | TRBJ2-3 | TRBV6-6 | TRBD2 | ASSYSISGVTDTQY
12 | TRBJ2-7 | TRBV2 | NA | ASSSNLSSYEQY
16 | TRBJ2-3 | TRBV28 | TRBD1 | ASSSGPGTGWGTDTQY
12 | TRBJ1-1 | TRBV19 | TRBD1 | ASRWGQGAAEAF
15 | TRBJ2-5 | TRBV15 | TRBD2 | ATSRYLGLAGYETQY
14 | TRBJ2-2 | TRBV9 | TRBD2 | ASSSPGTSLTGELF
15 | TRBJ2-3 | TRBV4-2 | TRBD1 | ASSQDAGTGTTDTQY
14 | TRBJ2-1 | TRBV7-9 | TRBD2 | AATSGGVGSYNEQF
11 | TRBJ1-3 | TRBV6-6 | TRBD1 | ASAGTAGNTIY
14 | TRBJ1-5 | TRBV28 | NA | ASGPGKVGSNQPQH
13 | TRBJ2-5 | TRBV2 | NA | ASRIGAGLGETQY
14 | TRBJ2-6 | TRBV18 | NA | ASSPPGQSGANVLT
14 | TRBJ2-5 | TRBV18 | TRBD2 | ASSLTPSGGQETQY
10 | TRBJ1-6 | TRBV6-4 | NA | ASSQGRSALH
12 | TRBJ2-7 | TRBV4-3 | TRBD2 | ASSQEAGAYEQY
15 | TRBJ1-5 | TRBV5-1 | NA | ASSLGLQGSLSQPQH
11 | TRBJ1-3 | TRBV27 | NA | ASSPLSGNTIY